This TCR beta chain was sequenced in a study of response to subunit inactivated influenza vaccine. In TCRdb, the RT-PCR reads were re-called with MiXCR into one record per CDR3 protein. The sample carries under 500,000 distinct CDR3 sequences, approximately 9.9% recorded once. The TCR was taken from a man in his forties or fifties who received an inactivated influenza vaccine. Sequenced material: PBMCs from blood, taken around seven weeks after vaccination.

CDR3 residues: CSPINSGLAREQYF. As DNA, the CDR3 is TGCAGTCCTATAAATTCGGGACTAGCGCGGGAGCAGTACTTC. V and J are TRBV20-1 and TRBJ2-7; 10 bases match TRBD2. V dropped 8 bases and J dropped 7; count of bases not matched to a gene: 14. Germline CDR1 is DFQATT and CDR2 is SNEGSKA (reference sequence). The CDR3 length is 14 residues.